The T cell receptor beta chain under discussion was sequenced for a study of T cells in Graves' hyperthyroidism and ophthalmopathy. Overall study results and limits: Ophthalmopathy could be told apart from stable hyperthyroidism with a 13 V-J model. Blood also carried most thyroid clonotypes expanded above 0.001.

This CDR3 contains 14 residues. Germline V gene sequence: CDR1 MNHEY, CDR2 SVGEGT. V lost 6 bases to trimming and J lost 7 bases, with 18 bases between them. Researchers took RNA transcripts and amplified the TCR beta CDR3 regions from them. The TCR CDR3 first-round RT-PCR relied on the HTBI primer set. TCRdb fed the multiplex PCR reads into MiXCR, producing one record per CDR3 protein. The sample includes a few hundred thousand distinct CDR3 sequences, 46% of them seen just once. Diagnoses used clinical symptoms, serum thyroxine and TRAb, thyroid ultrasound and orbital computed tomography. This clonotype was detected only a few times. Its antigen is still unknown.

This sequence originates from an adult woman with Graves' disease, either hyperthyroidism or ophthalmopathy (not recorded which). V usage is TRBV6-2 or TRBV6-3 and J usage is TRBJ1-1, with a weak D call TRBD1 (6 bases). Sequencing input: peripheral blood or thyroid tissue (not recorded which). CDR3 residues: CASRDRSLQSEAFF. The CDR3 DNA reads as TGTGCCAGCAGAGACAGGTCACTACAGAGTGAAGCTTTCTTT.